A single sample gave rise to the 29 T cell receptor beta chains below, sequenced in a study of graft-versus-host responses after intestinal transplantation. Repertoires were generated with immunoSEQ multiplex PCR, while TCRdb's copy carries only in-frame clones and drops some. The sample carries roughly 120,000 clones, approximately 90% recorded once. Antigens of these TCRs are unknown. This specimen consisted of unstimulated CD4+ T cells sorted from spleen or lymph node cells, obtained before intestinal transplant. The receptors come from a human donor who received an intestinal transplant.

The chain is built from TRBV28 and TRBJ1-2; TRBD1 matches 9 bases. Germline-derived CDR1 and CDR2 are MDHEN and SYDVKM. CDR3 length: 16 amino acids. J was trimmed by 4 bases and V by 7 bases; bases with no gene match: 13. CDR3 bases: TGTGCCAGCACTAGGTATTCGGGACAGGGAGTCTATGGCTACACCTTC. It encodes CASTRYSGQGVYGYTF.

The chain combines TRBV7-6 with TRBJ2-7; 9 nucleotides align to TRBD2. The CDR3 runs to 16 residues. Germline CDR1 SGHVS, CDR2 FNYEAQ. V lost 1 base and J lost 2; bases outside the gene matches: 6. CDR3 loop: CASSLGRAGGAYEQYF. DNA for the CDR3: TGTGCCAGCAGCTTAGGTAGGGCGGGAGGGGCCTACGAGCAGTACTTC.

V gene TRBV6-5 combines with J gene TRBJ2-7, with 11 bases aligning to TRBD2. In germline, CDR1 is MNHEY, CDR2 SVGAGI. This CDR3 region has 14 residues. Trimming cost V 6 bases and J 2 bases; bases outside gene matches: 3. CDR3 DNA: TGTGCCAGCAGCTATAGCGGGAGGGCCTACGAGCAGTACTTC. This gives the protein CASSYSGRAYEQYF.

This chain links TRBV19 with TRBJ1-1; the D gene is possibly TRBD1 (6 bases). The germline V gene has CDR1 LNHDA and CDR2 SQIVND (reference sequence). V was pared by 8 bases and J by 3 bases, with 19 bases between. This CDR3 is built from 15 residues. The CDR3 loop is CASCRGGQLDTEAFF. CDR3 nucleotide sequence: TGTGCCAGTTGCCGCGGGGGGCAATTGGACACTGAAGCTTTCTTT.

This chain's CDR3 is CASSDSGTSGYEQYF. The CDR3 coding sequence is TGCGCCAGCAGTGATTCCGGGACTAGCGGATACGAGCAGTACTTC. This chain links TRBV10-1 with TRBJ2-7; 11 bases are shared with TRBD2. In germline, CDR1 is WNHNN, CDR2 SYGVQD (reference sequence). V gave up 3 bases and J gave up 4 bases; unmatched junction bases: 5. The CDR3 consists of 15 residues.

This rearrangement joins TRBV5-1 to TRBJ2-5; 15 positions agree with TRBD2. Unmatched junction bases numbered 3, after V lost 4 bases and J lost 2 bases. Germline loops: CDR1 SGHRS, CDR2 YFSETQ. The length of the CDR3 is 16 residues. CDR3 protein: CASSVGLAGGQETQYF. The CDR3, as DNA: TGCGCCAGCAGCGTCGGACTAGCGGGAGGGCAAGAGACCCAGTACTTC.

The chain is built from TRBV9 and TRBJ2-3, with 11 bases fitting TRBD2. The CDR3 covers 16 residues. CDR1 is SGDLS, CDR2 YYNGEE, per germline. Trimming cost V 4 bases and J 0 bases; bases outside gene matches: 4. The CDR3 region has the DNA TGTGCCAGCAGCACGCGACTAGCGGGAAGCACAGATACGCAGTATTTT. It yields the protein CASSTRLAGSTDTQYF.

This clone showed up just once. This sequence joins TRBV7-9 and TRBJ2-7; TRBD1 matches at 9 bases. This CDR3 comprises 14 residues. V lost 4 bases and J lost 6; bases outside the gene matches: 7. The germline V gene encodes CDR1 SEHNR and CDR2 FQNEAQ (reference sequence). CDR3 coding DNA: TGTGCCAGCAGCTCCGGGACAGGGTTAAGCGAGCAGTACTTC. It yields the protein CASSSGTGLSEQYF.

The chain couples TRBV9 to TRBJ1-4; no reliable D call. The CDR3 sequence is 15 residues long. The germline CDR1 and CDR2 sequences are SGDLS and YYNGEE. Trimming took off 5 bases at V and 5 bases at J, with 16 bases between the two ends. The CDR3 region is CASSQNPGTNEKLFF. CDR3 sequence (DNA): TGTGCCAGCAGTCAAAATCCCGGTACGAATGAAAAACTGTTTTTT.

This clone was found once. The V call is TRBV27, the J call TRBJ2-3, with D possibly matching TRBD1 (5 bases). Between the trimmed V and J ends, which lost 6 bases and 2 bases, there was a span of 15 bases. The CDR3 totals 15 residues. Germline-derived CDR1 and CDR2 are MNHEY and SMNVEV (reference sequence). In DNA, the CDR3 is TGTGCCAGCAGCAGCCGAGCGACAGTCACAGATACGCAGTATTTT. It is translated as CASSSRATVTDTQYF.

V gene TRBV28 combines with J gene TRBJ2-7; possible D gene TRBD1, 5 bases. Germline V lookup: CDR1 MDHEN, CDR2 SYDVKM. V was cut by 4 bases and J by 7 bases, with 14 bases left in between. This CDR3 has 13 residues. As DNA, the CDR3 is TGTGCCAGCAGTTCATCAGGGTTCCGGGAGCAGTACTTC. Protein: CASSSSGFREQYF.

The chain is built from TRBV7-2 and TRBJ1-2; TRBD1 might be the D (5 bases). The CDR3 spans 14 residues. Between the trimmed V and J ends, which lost 1 base and 7 bases, there was a span of 13 bases. Germline CDR1 is SGHTA and CDR2 is FQGNSA. The CDR3 region is CASSLVAGHSGYTF. CDR3 bases: TGTGCCAGCAGCTTAGTCGCGGGGCACTCTGGCTACACCTTC. The complete variable domain, with remaining parts taken from reference TRBV7-2 and TRBJ1-2, reads GAGVSQSPSNKVTEKGKDVELRCDPISGHTALYWYRQSLGQGLEFLIYFQGNSAPDKSGLPSDRFSAERTGGSVSTLTIQRTQQEDSAVYLCASSLVAGHSGYTFGSGTRLTVV.

The count of this clone is one. J is TRBJ1-6 and V is TRBV7-2; 9 nucleotides align to TRBD1. CDR1 is SGHTA and CDR2 is FQGNSA in the germline V gene. After removal of 5 bases from V and 6 bases from J, the junction contained 5 bases not matched to a gene. The CDR3 length is 15 residues. CDR3 nucleotides: TGTGCCAGCAGCCCGCACAGGGGGCTTAATTCACCCCTCCACTTT. This translates into CASSPHRGLNSPLHF.

The V and J genes are TRBV29-1 and TRBJ1-2; the D gene is possibly TRBD1 (5 bases). There are 12 residues in the CDR3. Between the trimmed V and J ends, which lost 7 bases and 2 bases, there was a span of 11 bases. Germline values: CDR1 SQVTM, CDR2 ANQGSEA. The CDR3 sequence is CSGRQPNYGYTF. The CDR3 DNA sequence: TGCAGCGGTAGACAGCCAAACTATGGCTACACCTTC.

The CDR3 protein is CASSQDRGYGEAFF. CDR3 coding DNA: TGCGCCAGCAGCCAAGATCGAGGGTACGGTGAAGCTTTCTTT. The chain links TRBV4-3 to TRBJ1-1; D uncertain. The CDR3 has 14 residues. Trimming cost V 0 bases and J 7 bases, with 12 bases left between them. Germline V gene data show CDR1 as LGHNA and CDR2 as YSLEER.

CDR3 sequence (DNA): TGTGCCAGCAGTTACTCCACAGGGCACGAGCAGTACTTC. Translation gives CASSYSTGHEQYF. This chain links TRBV6-5 with TRBJ2-7, with TRBD1 as a possible D gene (6 bases). V lost 0 bases and J lost 5, with 8 bases in between. The CDR3 is 13 residues long. Germline assignment: CDR1 MNHEY and CDR2 SVGAGI.

V gene TRBV6-1 combines with J gene TRBJ1-6, with D tentatively TRBD1 (6 bases). Trimming shortened V by 4 bases and J by 4 bases, and 14 bases separated the two germline ends. This CDR3 has 16 residues. Germline assignment: CDR1 MNHNS and CDR2 SASEGT. The CDR3 coding sequence is TGTGCCAGCAGTGTCGGGGGGCGCTTTTATAATTCACCCCTCCACTTT. Its translation: CASSVGGRFYNSPLHF.

The rearrangement uses TRBV15 and TRBJ1-1; D is ambiguous. Trimming cost V 5 bases and J 6 bases, with 16 bases left between them. The germline CDR1 and CDR2 sequences are LNHNV and YYDKDF (reference sequence). This CDR3 is 14 amino acids long. The chain's CDR3 is CATSPHAQNPEAFF. The CDR3 DNA follows: TGTGCCACCAGCCCACATGCCCAAAACCCTGAAGCTTTCTTT.

The J gene is TRBJ2-3, the V gene TRBV10-3; TRBD2 aligns across 11 bases. J lost 4 bases, V lost 7 bases, and 7 bases had no gene match. The germline gives CDR1 ENHRY, CDR2 SYGVKD. The CDR3 extends over 15 amino acids. This CDR3 reads CAINLAGGPPDTQYF. CDR3 sequence (DNA): TGTGCCATCAACCTAGCGGGGGGCCCCCCAGATACGCAGTATTTT.

The chain couples TRBV29-1 to TRBJ1-2; D not certain. Trimming took off 5 bases at V and 4 bases at J, with 8 bases between the two ends. CDR1 is SQVTM, CDR2 ANQGSEA, per germline. This CDR3 has 11 amino acids. CDR3 amino acids: CSVQAFYGYTF. As DNA, the CDR3 is TGCAGCGTTCAAGCCTTCTATGGCTACACCTTC.

V usage is TRBV12-5 and J usage is TRBJ1-3; D perhaps matches TRBD1 (6 bases). V lost 4 bases to trimming and J lost 1 base, with 11 bases between them. CDR1 is LGHNT and CDR2 is FRNRAP in the germline V gene. This CDR3 region has 15 residues. CDR3 nucleotide sequence: TGTGCTAGTGGTTCCATCAGGGGATCTGGAAACACCATATATTTT. Amino acids: CASGSIRGSGNTIYF.

The V gene is TRBV11-3, the J gene TRBJ1-2; perhaps TRBD1 as D (5 bases). Trimming cost V 2 bases and J 3 bases, with 13 bases left between them. Germline CDR1 reads SGHNT; CDR2 reads YENEEA. The CDR3 runs to 15 residues. The CDR3 sequence is CASSLRGRIYYGYTF. The CDR3 DNA follows: TGTGCCAGCAGCTTAAGGGGAAGGATCTACTATGGCTACACCTTC.

The V gene is TRBV5-5, the J gene TRBJ1-2; D is unclear. Germline lookup yields CDR1 SGHKS and CDR2 YYEKEE (reference sequence). Trimming took off 0 bases at V and 6 bases at J, with 9 bases between the two ends. CDR3 size: 13 residues. The CDR3, as DNA: TGTGCCAGCAGCTTGGTCAGGTTGGATGGCTACACCTTC. It codes for CASSLVRLDGYTF.

This chain links TRBV5-4 with TRBJ2-7, with TRBD2 identical over 8 bases. The CDR3 consists of 15 residues. CDR1 is SGHNT and CDR2 is YYREEE in the germline V gene (reference sequence). J gave up 3 bases and V 3 bases, and 8 bases lay outside the gene matches. CDR3 residues: CASSSGGSGYYEQYF. Written as DNA, the CDR3 is TGTGCCAGCAGCTCGGGGGGGTCTGGTTACTACGAGCAGTACTTC. Full variable domain (rest looked up from reference TRBV5-4 and TRBJ2-7): ETGVTQSPTHLIKTRGQQVTLRCSSQSGHNTVSWYQQALGQGPQFIFQYYREEENGRGNFPPRFSGLQFPNYSSELNVNALELDDSALYLCASSSGGSGYYEQYFGPGTRLTVT.

Concerning this clone itself: Its ends do not fully match the called genes, so a read error is possible. Other DNA sequences in the sample encode the same CDR3. This chain links TRBV5-6 with TRBJ2-5, with a weak D call TRBD2 (5 bases). The CDR3 length is 15 residues. The germline V gene encodes CDR1 SGHDT and CDR2 YYEEEE. The CDR3 region has the DNA TGTGCTAGCAGCTTGATGGCGCGGGTGGCGGAGACCCAGTACTTC. As protein: CASSLMARVAETQYF.

The chain links TRBV2 to TRBJ1-2, with TRBD1 identical over 9 bases. Looked up from germline, CDR1 is SNHLY and CDR2 is FYNNEI. The CDR3 totals 15 residues. With V trimmed by 6 bases and J by 2 bases, 7 bases remained unmatched. The CDR3 is CASSQGQGGNYGYTF. The CDR3 DNA reads as TGTGCCAGCAGCCAGGGACAGGGTGGAAACTATGGCTACACCTTC.

The chain employs TRBV7-9 and TRBJ2-5, with D possibly matching TRBD2 (7 bases). Germline CDR1 is SEHNR and CDR2 is FQNEAQ (reference sequence). The CDR3 loop spans 15 amino acids. V lost 2 bases to trimming and J lost 2 bases, with 12 bases between them. For the CDR3, the DNA is TGTGCCAGCAGCTTACAGGGAGGGGGACAAGAGACCCAGTACTTC. This encodes CASSLQGGGQETQYF. The full variable domain, with the rest looked up from reference TRBV7-9 and TRBJ2-5, is DTGVSQNPRHKITKRGQNVTFRCDPISEHNRLYWYRQTLGQGPEFLTYFQNEAQLEKSRLLSDRFSAERPKGSFSTLEIQRTEQGDSAMYLCASSLQGGGQETQYFGPGTRLLVL.

V gene TRBV7-9 combines with J gene TRBJ1-6; possible D gene TRBD1, 6 bases. Germline V gives CDR1 SEHNR, CDR2 FQNEAQ (reference sequence). The CDR3 extends over 17 amino acids. Trimming removed 1 base at V and 0 bases at J, with 10 bases between. CDR3 protein: CASSLGGTNSYNSPLHF. CDR3 nucleotide sequence: TGTGCCAGCAGCTTAGGGGGGACAAACTCCTATAATTCACCCCTCCACTTT.

The rearrangement uses TRBV2 and TRBJ1-2; no definite D call. Looked up from germline, CDR1 is SNHLY and CDR2 is FYNNEI. There are 13 residues in the CDR3. Trimming shortened V by 6 bases and J by 5 bases, and 13 bases separated the two germline ends. The CDR3 sequence is CASRTRRGYGYTF. CDR3 sequence (DNA): TGTGCCAGCAGGACCAGACGCGGGTATGGCTACACCTTC.